Below are 14 T cell receptor beta chains sequenced from a single sample in a study of blood T cell repertoires in COVID-19. The assay was immunoSEQ multiplex PCR, and TCRdb's table has in-frame clones only and misses some. Counted here are fewer than 350,000 clones, 90% occurring once; the ten biggest clones make up 6.5% to 8%. The sequenced material came from peripheral blood. These TCRs come from a woman between 25 and 40 years old with COVID-19, enrolled during active disease.

The chain joins TRBV11-2 to TRBJ1-2; D perhaps matches TRBD1 (5 bases). V was shortened by 9 bases and J by 2 bases, with 7 bases between the two germline ends. This CDR3 has 11 residues. Germline V gives CDR1 SGHAT, CDR2 FQNNGV. CDR3 protein: CASDSNYGYTF. The CDR3 region has the DNA TGTGCCAGTGACAGCAACTATGGCTACACCTTC.

The chain couples TRBV9 to TRBJ2-1; tentative D call: TRBD1 (6 bases). The CDR3 is 15 amino acids. CDR1 and CDR2 (germline): SGDLS, YYNGEE. With 1 base removed from V and 2 bases from J, the gap between germline ends came to 10 bases. Written as DNA, the CDR3 is TGTGCCAGCAGCGTAAGCCAGGGGCCCTACAATGAGCAGTTCTTC. Translation: CASSVSQGPYNEQFF.

This CDR3 reads CASSDSGQGGDTQYF. As DNA, the CDR3 is TGTGCCAGCAGTGATTCGGGACAGGGGGGAGATACGCAGTATTTT. The J gene is TRBJ2-3, the V gene TRBV25-1, with TRBD1 identical over 11 bases. V gave up 3 bases and J gave up 5 bases; unmatched junction bases: 4. Germline CDR1 MGHDK, CDR2 SYGVNS. CDR3 size: 15 residues.

The V and J genes are TRBV7-9 and TRBJ2-1; 14 bases fit TRBD2. There are 15 residues in the CDR3. The V segment lost 11 bases and the J segment 6 bases; nucleotides outside the gene matches: 9. Germline V gene lookup returns CDR1 SEHNR and CDR2 FQNEAQ (reference sequence). CDR3 protein: CAGTSGSLVGNEQFF. The DNA of the CDR3 is TGTGCCGGGACTAGCGGGAGTTTGGTAGGCAATGAGCAGTTCTTC.

The chain combines TRBV27 with TRBJ2-1; a weak D match, TRBD1 (5 bases). This CDR3 region has 11 residues. V shed 7 bases and J shed 6 bases, with 7 bases lying between them. Germline assignment: CDR1 MNHEY and CDR2 SMNVEV (reference sequence). DNA of the CDR3: TGTGCCAGCAAGGGGTTCAATGAGCAGTTCTTC. It is translated as CASKGFNEQFF.

This clone is a singleton in its sample. The genes are TRBV15 and TRBJ1-4; a weak D match, TRBD1 (5 bases). With 1 base removed from V and 7 bases from J, the gap between germline ends came to 10 bases. The CDR3 is made up of 14 amino acids. The germline CDR1 and CDR2 sequences are LNHNV and YYDKDF (reference sequence). The CDR3 nucleotides read TGTGCCACCAGCAGAGGTGGGGGGGGTGAAAAACTGTTTTTT. This encodes CATSRGGGGEKLFF.

The chain couples TRBV5-1 to TRBJ1-2, with D maybe TRBD1 (6 bases). Trimming took 5 bases from V and 7 from J, leaving 18 bases between them. Germline assignment: CDR1 SGHRS and CDR2 YFSETQ. The CDR3 has 14 residues. CDR3 nucleotide sequence: TGCGCCAGCAGGGCAGGGGTACGTGTAGGTGGCTACACCTTC. This codes for CASRAGVRVGGYTF.

The genes are TRBV6-5 and TRBJ2-5, with D possibly matching TRBD2 (6 bases). This CDR3 region has 15 residues. The V end lost 8 bases, the J end lost 5 bases, and 21 bases lay between the germline ends. Germline CDR1 MNHEY, CDR2 SVGAGI. The CDR3 loop is CASPGRGAGGETQYF. CDR3 DNA sequence: TGTGCCAGCCCGGGCCGCGGGGCCGGCGGGGAGACCCAGTACTTC.

The chain couples TRBV5-1 to TRBJ1-1, with D possibly TRBD1 on 6 matching bases. The CDR3 contains 15 residues. The germline V gene encodes CDR1 SGHRS and CDR2 YFSETQ. V lost 6 bases, J lost 3 bases, and 18 bases lay in between. The CDR3, as DNA: TGCGCCAGCAAGAGCAAGGGACCAGGGGACACTGAAGCTTTCTTT. Protein product: CASKSKGPGDTEAFF.

The gene calls are TRBV2 and TRBJ1-5, with D perhaps matching TRBD1 (6 bases). From germline, CDR1 is SNHLY and CDR2 FYNNEI. Trimming removed 6 bases at V and 0 bases at J, with 15 bases between. This CDR3 region has 16 residues. CDR3 sequence: CASSQTGRYSNQPQHF. The CDR3 nucleotides are TGTGCCAGCAGCCAGACAGGTCGTTATAGCAATCAGCCCCAGCATTTT.

This rearrangement joins TRBV10-3 to TRBJ1-2, with 7 nucleotides matching TRBD1. Germline V CDR1 and CDR2: ENHRY, SYGVKD. Trimming cost V 8 bases and J 8 bases; bases outside gene matches: 14. This CDR3 region has 14 residues. DNA of the CDR3: TGTGCCATCGGTCGAGCCGAGCAGGGGGTAGGCTACACCTTC. Its protein product is CAIGRAEQGVGYTF.

J is TRBJ1-2 and V is TRBV7-3, with 8 bases aligning to TRBD1. CDR3 length: 13 residues. From germline, CDR1 is SGHTA and CDR2 FQGTGA. V dropped 0 bases and J dropped 13; count of bases not matched to a gene: 7. The CDR3 here is CASSLTPGQAFTF. DNA for the CDR3: TGTGCCAGCAGCTTAACCCCGGGACAGGCTTTCACCTTC.

The rearrangement joins TRBV27 to TRBJ1-2, with 10 positions matching TRBD1. After removal of 5 bases from V and 6 bases from J, the junction contained 6 bases not matched to a gene. The CDR3 loop spans 14 amino acids. The germline CDR1 and CDR2 sequences are MNHEY and SMNVEV (reference sequence). The CDR3 bases are TGTGCCAGCAGTGCGGGACAGGGGTTTCATGGCTACACCTTC. Its protein product is CASSAGQGFHGYTF.

The chain joins TRBV6-6 to TRBJ2-5, with 9 bases matching TRBD1. CDR1 is MNHNY, CDR2 SVGAGI, per germline (reference sequence). Trimming took 5 bases from V and 0 from J; bases not matched to a gene: 4. This CDR3 is 15 amino acids long. The CDR3 loop is CASSPGQGYQETQYF. CDR3 coding DNA: TGTGCCAGCAGTCCTGGACAGGGGTACCAAGAGACCCAGTACTTC.